These 17 T cell receptor beta chains were all obtained from the same sample, sequenced in a study of lymphopenia after photon versus proton radiotherapy. The table came from immunoSEQ multiplex PCR; TCRdb's copy has only in-frame clones and leaves some out. The top ten hold under 7.5% of the sample, which has over 15,000 clones, 75% to 95% seen once. Sequenced here: peripheral blood, sampled from a patient treated with photon-based radiotherapy. These receptors were taken from a man aged 55 to 70 with pancreatic cancer.

This clone was picked up one time. The V gene is TRBV30, the J gene TRBJ2-7; D gene unclear. The CDR3 is 11 amino acids. Germline V lookup: CDR1 GTSNPN, CDR2 SVGIG (reference sequence). Trimming took off 0 bases at V and 5 bases at J, with 5 bases between the two ends. The CDR3 region is CAWSVGDEQYF. The CDR3, as DNA: TGTGCCTGGAGTGTTGGGGACGAGCAGTACTTC.

The CDR3 bases are TGTGCCAGCAGTTCCCGGGACCTTCGCGGCTACACCTTC. Its protein is CASSSRDLRGYTF. The chain is built from TRBV27 and TRBJ1-2; D may be TRBD1 (5 bases). Germline lookup yields CDR1 MNHEY and CDR2 SMNVEV (reference sequence). V lost 4 bases to trimming and J lost 8 bases, with 14 bases between them. The CDR3 covers 13 residues.

This chain links TRBV10-3 with TRBJ2-3; D is uncertain. This CDR3 comprises 13 residues. From germline, CDR1 is ENHRY and CDR2 SYGVKD. The V end was cut by 3 bases, the J end by 10 bases, with 14 bases between. Here the CDR3 reads CAISDAWAGAQYF. CDR3 nucleotide sequence: TGTGCCATCAGTGACGCTTGGGCTGGGGCGCAGTATTTT.

This chain connects TRBV14 to TRBJ2-5; possible D gene TRBD1, 5 bases. CDR3 size: 15 residues. Deletions cut 4 bases from V and 4 bases from J, with 16 bases between. Germline CDR1 reads SGHDN; CDR2 reads FVKESK. CDR3 DNA: TGTGCCAGCAGCCCGACCCGGACAAAGGCAGAGACCCAGTACTTC. This encodes CASSPTRTKAETQYF.

The chain couples TRBV5-1 to TRBJ2-5; possibly TRBD1 for D (6 bases). V lost 8 bases and J 5 bases, leaving 22 bases between the germline ends. This CDR3 spans 15 amino acids. Germline V gives CDR1 SGHRS, CDR2 YFSETQ. The CDR3 sequence: CASRPTGSIGETQYF. For the CDR3, the DNA is TGCGCCAGTAGGCCCACAGGGTCCATAGGTGAGACCCAGTACTTC.

The chain employs TRBV2 and TRBJ1-3; D may be TRBD1 (6 bases). The CDR3 has 12 amino acids. Trimming pared 6 bases from V and 4 bases from J, leaving 7 bases between. The V gene's germline CDR1 is SNHLY and CDR2 FYNNEI. The CDR3 loop is CASRDRGNTIYF. CDR3 coding DNA: TGTGCCAGCAGGGACAGAGGAAACACCATATATTTT. Full variable domain (rest looked up from reference TRBV2 and TRBJ1-3): EPEVTQTPSHQVTQMGQEVILRCVPISNHLYFYWYRQILGQKVEFLVSFYNNEISEKSEIFDDQFSVERPDGSNFTLKIRSTKLEDSAMYFCASRDRGNTIYFGEGSWLTVV.

V gene TRBV18 combines with J gene TRBJ2-7; no clear D. Trimming left V 2 bases short and J 3 bases short, with 8 bases between. Per germline, CDR1 KGHSH and CDR2 LQKENI. This CDR3 region has 13 residues. CDR3: CASSPRQSYEQYF. DNA of the CDR3: TGTGCCAGCTCACCAAGGCAGAGCTACGAGCAGTACTTC. The full variable domain, its missing parts supplied by reference TRBV18 and TRBJ2-7, is NAGVMQNPRHLVRRRGQEARLRCSPMKGHSHVYWYRQLPEEGLKFMVYLQKENIIDESGMPKERFSAEFPKEGPSILRIQQVVRGDSAAYFCASSPRQSYEQYFGPGTRLTVT.

The CDR3, as DNA: TGTGCCAGCAGGAGAACAGGGAGAGAGACCCAGTACTTC. Translated: CASRRTGRETQYF. The J gene is TRBJ2-5, the V gene TRBV6-5, with a tentative D call TRBD1 (6 bases). The CDR3 length is 13 residues. Between the trimmed V and J ends, which lost 6 bases and 4 bases, there was a span of 12 bases. Germline V gives CDR1 MNHEY, CDR2 SVGAGI.

This clone has a single count. The V call is TRBV30, the J call TRBJ1-1; D gene unclear. V was cut by 0 bases and J by 4 bases, with 9 bases left in between. The CDR3 spans 13 residues. The V gene's germline CDR1 is GTSNPN and CDR2 SVGIG (reference sequence). CDR3 sequence (DNA): TGTGCCTGGAGTGTTTGGGGTGCCACTGAAGCTTTCTTT. Encoded protein: CAWSVWGATEAFF.

The chain combines TRBV7-6 with TRBJ1-1; 8 nucleotides agree with TRBD1. Germline assignment: CDR1 SGHVS and CDR2 FNYEAQ. The CDR3 has 15 residues. The V gene end was trimmed by 5 bases and the J gene end by 1 base; junction bases not matched to a gene: 6. DNA of the CDR3: TGTGCCAGCAGCCCCAGGACAGGGAGGAACACTGAAGCTTTCTTT. Protein product: CASSPRTGRNTEAFF. The whole variable domain, remainder taken from reference TRBV7-6 and TRBJ1-1, is GAGVSQSPRYKVTKRGQDVALRCDPISGHVSLYWYRQALGQGPEFLTYFNYEAQQDKSGLPNDRFSAERPEGSISTLTIQRTEQRDSAMYRCASSPRTGRNTEAFFGQGTRLTVV.

This chain joins TRBV5-1 and TRBJ1-4; D is ambiguous. Germline V gives CDR1 SGHRS, CDR2 YFSETQ. V lost 1 base and J 2 bases, leaving 6 bases between the germline ends. CDR3 size: 14 residues. CDR3 loop: CASSLSGTNEKLFF. Written as DNA, the CDR3 is TGCGCCAGCAGCTTGTCTGGGACTAATGAAAAACTGTTTTTT.

This clone turned up a few times. The genes are TRBV18 and TRBJ1-1; 10 bases match TRBD1. This CDR3 contains 15 residues. Looked up from germline, CDR1 is KGHSH and CDR2 is LQKENI. V trimming: 5 bases; J trimming: 11 bases; junction bases outside the gene matches: 14. This CDR3 reads CASSSTGTGVVEAFF. DNA for the CDR3: TGTGCCAGCTCATCGACCGGGACAGGGGTGGTAGAGGCTTTCTTT.

The V call is TRBV6-6, the J call TRBJ2-1; D call uncertain. Germline V gene sequence: CDR1 MNHNY, CDR2 SVGAGI (reference sequence). The CDR3 contains 13 residues. Trimming took 6 bases from V and 10 from J, leaving 16 bases between them. The CDR3 loop reads CASRPADWREQFF. DNA of the CDR3: TGTGCCAGCAGGCCTGCAGATTGGCGGGAGCAGTTCTTC.

DNA of the CDR3: TGTGCCAGCAGCTTGGACAGGGACCACGAGCAGTACTTC. Amino acid sequence: CASSLDRDHEQYF. V gene TRBV5-4 combines with J gene TRBJ2-7, with TRBD1 as a possible D gene (6 bases). This CDR3 is built from 13 residues. Germline CDR1 and CDR2: SGHNT and YYREEE (reference sequence). V was clipped by 0 bases and J by 5 bases, with 9 bases between them.

The rearrangement joins TRBV5-1 to TRBJ2-3, with 14 positions matching TRBD2. Looked up from germline, CDR1 is SGHRS and CDR2 is YFSETQ. This CDR3 is 14 amino acids long. The J segment lost 6 bases and the V segment lost 6 bases, leaving 3 bases of the junction unmatched. CDR3 nucleotide sequence: TGCGCCAGCACGCGGACTAGCGGGGGGGATACGCAGTATTTT. It codes for CASTRTSGGDTQYF.

The chain is built from TRBV2 and TRBJ1-5; possible D gene TRBD1, 5 bases. The CDR3 spans 18 residues. CDR1 and CDR2 (germline): SNHLY, FYNNEI. V lost 0 bases and J lost 4, with 19 bases in between. CDR3 amino acids: CASSEAFDNFPGNQPQHF. CDR3 nucleotides: TGTGCCAGCAGTGAAGCGTTTGACAACTTTCCAGGGAATCAGCCCCAGCATTTT.

The CDR3 sequence is CASSPAGFTDTQYF. DNA of the CDR3: TGTGCCAGCAGCCCAGCGGGCTTCACAGATACGCAGTATTTT. The chain links TRBV7-2 to TRBJ2-3, with D tentatively TRBD2 (6 bases). V lost 5 bases and J 2 bases, leaving 11 bases between the germline ends. From germline, CDR1 is SGHTA and CDR2 FQGNSA. There are 14 residues in the CDR3.